This T cell receptor (beta chain) stems from a study of cytomegalovirus exposure and HLA in healthy donors. TCRdb's copy holds only in-frame clones and misses some; the assay was immunoSEQ multiplex PCR. The repertoire holds some 140,000 clones, with almost 85% as singletons. Separate from the approximately 700-subject first cohort was the approximately 110-subject validation cohort, to which the donors belonged. The clonotype originates from a man aged 30 to 45 in good health and CMV-seropositive. The sample consisted of PBMCs.

The CDR3 coding sequence is TGTGCCAGCAGTGTAGAGGTTGGCTACGAGCAGTACTTC. Residues: CASSVEVGYEQYF. This rearrangement joins TRBV6-1 to TRBJ2-7; no clear D gene. Trimming pared 4 bases from V and 3 bases from J, leaving 10 bases between. The CDR3 is 13 amino acids. CDR1 MNHNS and CDR2 SASEGT come from the germline V gene.